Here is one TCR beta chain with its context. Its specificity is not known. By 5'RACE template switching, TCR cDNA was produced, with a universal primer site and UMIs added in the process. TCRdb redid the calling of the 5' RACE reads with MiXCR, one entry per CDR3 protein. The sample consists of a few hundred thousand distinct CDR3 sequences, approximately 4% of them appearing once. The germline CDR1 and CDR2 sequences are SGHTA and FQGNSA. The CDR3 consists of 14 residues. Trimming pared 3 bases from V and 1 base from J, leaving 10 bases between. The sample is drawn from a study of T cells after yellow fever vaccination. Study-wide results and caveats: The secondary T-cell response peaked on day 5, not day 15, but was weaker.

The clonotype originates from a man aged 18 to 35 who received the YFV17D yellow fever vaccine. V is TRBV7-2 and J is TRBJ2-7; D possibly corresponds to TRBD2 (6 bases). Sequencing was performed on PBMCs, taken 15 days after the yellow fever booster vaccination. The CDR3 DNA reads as TGTGCCAGCAGCTTGCCGGGACTTTCCTACGAGCAGTACTTC. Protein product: CASSLPGLSYEQYF.